The T cell receptor (beta chain) described here comes from a study of T-cell memory formation after mild COVID-19. Background on the study: TCR clusters were largely donor specific.

This clonotype occurred a few times. Its matching antigen is unknown. Trimming removed 5 bases from V and 2 bases from J, with 12 bases in between. Germline V gene data show CDR1 as SGHNT and CDR2 as YENEEA. This CDR3 has 15 amino acids. Whole-study results and caveats: Within pre-infection memory, some responding clones were found, suggesting cross-reactive memory joined. Of the contracting clones, CD4+ ones lay mainly in CM and EM, and CD8+ ones in EMRA.

TCRdb redid the calling of the 5' RACE reads with MiXCR, one entry per CDR3 protein. This table has 250,000 or so distinct CDR3 sequences, approximately 10% appearing once. Sequences were obtained from PBMCs or a T cell subset sorted from them (not recorded which). This sequence joins TRBV11-3 and TRBJ2-2; D possibly corresponds to TRBD2 (5 bases). The sequence came from a man between 18 and 35 years old who had mild COVID-19 (a few samples of this study predate the infection). Cell type and time point are not known. DNA of the CDR3: TGTGCCAGCAGCCCCTCGCTAGCCAACACCGGGGAGCTGTTTTTT. This encodes CASSPSLANTGELFF.